What follows describes a single T cell receptor (beta chain). Its specificity is unknown. For the second PCR, which ran for about 7 to 12 cycles, a sample-barcoded 5' primer and a J-beta primer mix were used. TCRdb re-derived calls from the 5' RACE reads in MiXCR, one entry per CDR3 protein. Of around 1,900,000 distinct CDR3 sequences listed, 39% are singletons. Every participating donor contributed 8 to 10 milliliters of peripheral blood through a draw. Per germline, CDR1 MNHEY and CDR2 SVGAGI. Unmatched junction bases numbered 10, after V lost 0 bases and J lost 2 bases. This CDR3 has 19 amino acids. The source of the sample is a study of blood T cells in healthy people across ages. Study-wide results and limits: Donors of long life had a larger count of naive CD4+ cells and greater diversity than aged donors.

The sequenced sample consisted of blood. This chain links TRBV6-5 with TRBJ2-1; 10 bases are a match to TRBD2. The receptor comes from a human donor in good health. In nucleotides, the CDR3 is TGTGCCAGCAGTTACTCTGGGACTAGCGAGGGTGCCCCCTACAATGAGCAGTTCTTC. It specifies CASSYSGTSEGAPYNEQFF.